The 30 T cell receptor beta chains below were found in one sample sequenced in a study of liver allograft versus peripheral blood T cells. Study in general: In transplanted livers, T cell receptor repertoires were compared with those found in the recipients' peripheral blood.

TCRdb re-called the reads through MiXCR, storing one row per CDR3 protein. This table holds around 6,100 distinct CDR3 sequences, around a sixth found once. Source of these receptors: a human patient who had a liver transplant. Certain T cells may be donor cells from the graft.

In this sample, this clonotype is medium-sized. The J gene is TRBJ1-6, the V gene TRBV11-2; D unclear. This CDR3 comprises 13 residues. Trimming shortened V by 1 base and J by 7 bases, and 5 bases separated the two germline ends. Germline CDR1 reads SGHAT; CDR2 reads FQNNGV. The CDR3 reads CASSLVRNSPLHF. CDR3 bases: TGTGCCAGCAGCTTAGTTAGGAATTCACCCCTCCACTTT.

By sample fraction, this clonotype is medium-sized. This chain uses TRBV5-6 with TRBJ2-7; tentative D call: TRBD1 (5 bases). Germline CDR1 SGHDT, CDR2 YYEEEE. Trimming took off 4 bases at V and 7 bases at J, with 21 bases between the two ends. This CDR3 is 15 amino acids long. For the CDR3, the DNA is TGTGCCAGCAGCCACGACAGTGTGTATCTTGTGGAGCAGTACTTC. It translates to CASSHDSVYLVEQYF.

By share, this clonotype ranks as medium-sized. The chain has TRBV28 and TRBJ2-6, with 7 bases identical to TRBD1. CDR1 is MDHEN and CDR2 is SYDVKM in the germline V gene. This CDR3 has 15 residues. The V and J ends lost 5 bases and 0 bases, in that order; junction bases with no gene match: 1. In DNA, the CDR3 is TGTGCCAGCAGTCGGGACAGCTCTGGGGCCAACGTCCTGACTTTC. Encoded protein: CASSRDSSGANVLTF.

Judged by abundance, this clonotype is medium-sized (0.01 to 0.1%). This sequence joins TRBV18 and TRBJ2-5, with 7 bases aligning to TRBD1. CDR1 is KGHSH, CDR2 LQKENI, per germline. CDR3 length equals 14 residues. V was clipped by 4 bases and J by 4 bases; unmatched bases: 6. The CDR3 loop is CASSLRQGSETQYF. The CDR3 DNA reads as TGTGCCAGCTCACTTCGACAGGGTTCAGAGACCCAGTACTTC.

This clonotype is judged medium-sized. J is TRBJ2-7 and V is TRBV10-3; 9 bases are shared with TRBD1. Unmatched junction bases numbered 11, after V lost 0 bases and J lost 5 bases. The germline gives CDR1 ENHRY, CDR2 SYGVKD. CDR3 length equals 17 residues. The CDR3 region is CAISESILGTGKNEQYF. The CDR3 coding sequence is TGTGCCATCAGTGAGTCGATTCTAGGGACAGGGAAAAACGAGCAGTACTTC.

A word on this clonotype: It is likely a read error, because the conserved phenylalanine at the end of the CDR3 is missing. The chain recombines TRBV12-3 or TRBV12-4 with TRBJ2-7; a weak D match, TRBD1 (5 bases). Trimming stripped 2 bases from V and 5 bases from J, with 10 bases between. This CDR3 spans 13 amino acids. CDR3 sequence (DNA): TGTGCCAGCAGTTTACACAGGAGCGACGAGCAGTACTCC. Translating gives CASSLHRSDEQYS.

This clonotype ranks as medium-sized. This chain uses TRBV6-1 with TRBJ1-3; a possible D gene is TRBD1 (5 bases). CDR1 is MNHNS and CDR2 is SASEGT in the germline V gene. V dropped 8 bases and J dropped 2 bases, with 13 bases sitting between them. This CDR3 is 14 amino acids long. For the CDR3, the DNA is TGTGCCAGCCTAGCAGGGTCGGCTGGAAACACCATATATTTT. Its protein is CASLAGSAGNTIYF.

This clonotype came up a few times. This sequence joins TRBV12-3 or TRBV12-4 and TRBJ1-4; no reliable D call. V gave up 2 bases and J gave up 7 bases, with 5 bases separating them. This CDR3 is built from 12 residues. This CDR3 is CASSLKGEKLFF. The CDR3 DNA reads as TGTGCCAGCAGTTTAAAAGGTGAAAAACTGTTTTTT.

About this clonotype: A much more abundant neighbour one base away suggests this may be a read error. The chain employs TRBV6-5 and TRBJ2-2, with TRBD2 matching over 11 bases. The CDR3 is 15 residues long. Per the germline V gene, CDR1 is MNHEY and CDR2 is SVGAGI. This CDR3 reads CTSRLSGGASGELFF. The CDR3 nucleotides read TGTACCAGCAGACTTAGCGGGGGGGCCTCGGGGGAGCTGTTTTTT.

This clonotype ranks as medium-sized. The rearrangement links TRBV18 to TRBJ2-5; TRBD2 might be the D (5 bases). Trimming removed 4 bases at V and 9 bases at J, with 21 bases between. The CDR3 is made up of 15 amino acids. The germline gives CDR1 KGHSH, CDR2 LQKENI. CDR3 region: CASSLGLEALNPQYF. For the CDR3, the DNA is TGTGCCAGCTCACTTGGACTCGAGGCACTGAATCCCCAGTACTTC.

Ten or more counts support this clonotype. V and J are TRBV6-5 and TRBJ2-3; a weak D match, TRBD2 (5 bases). From germline, CDR1 is MNHEY and CDR2 SVGAGI. Trimming pared 6 bases from V and 0 bases from J, leaving 7 bases between. This CDR3 comprises 13 residues. The CDR3 reads CASREVSTDTQYF. DNA of the CDR3: TGTGCCAGCAGGGAGGTTAGCACAGATACGCAGTATTTT.

As to this clonotype: The likely explanation is a read error, given a far larger clone one base away. This chain links TRBV29-1 with TRBJ2-1; tentatively, D is TRBD2 (6 bases). This CDR3 has 14 amino acids. The V end lost 7 bases, the J end lost 10 bases, and 23 bases lay between the germline ends. Germline V gene sequence: CDR1 SQVTM, CDR2 ANQGSEA. For the CDR3, the DNA is TGCAGCGCCGACGGAGGGACGGGAGCCTACGAGCAGTTCTTC. This encodes CSADGGTGAYEQFF.

Comments on this clonotype: An end of the junction differs from the germline gene, which may be a read error. The J gene is TRBJ1-4, the V gene TRBV5-1; TRBD1 is a possible D gene (6 bases). The CDR3 runs 16 residues. Looked up from germline, CDR1 is SGHRS and CDR2 is YFSETQ. CDR3 in DNA: TGCGCAAGCAGCGCCCGCGGGGGCGCGGAGAATGAAAAACTGTTTTTT. Its protein is CASSARGGAENEKLFF.

J is TRBJ1-5 and V is TRBV10-2; D perhaps matches TRBD1 (5 bases). Germline CDR1 WSHSY, CDR2 SAAADI. The CDR3 sequence is 14 residues long. V was clipped by 2 bases and J by 3 bases, with 8 bases between them. This CDR3 is CASSEGGYNQPQHF. Written as DNA, the CDR3 is TGCGCCAGCAGTGAGGGGGGTTACAATCAGCCCCAGCATTTT.

Comments on this clonotype: This likely reflects a read error, since a far larger clone is one base away. V and J are TRBV6-1 and TRBJ2-1; TRBD2 agrees at 7 bases. This CDR3 region has 14 residues. After removal of 5 bases from V and 10 bases from J, the junction contained 11 bases not matched to a gene. Germline V gene data show CDR1 as MNHNS and CDR2 as SASEGT. DNA of the CDR3: TGTGCCAGCAGTTTCGGCCTAGCGGTCGGGGAGCAGTTCTTC. Translating it yields CASSFGLAVGEQFF.

By its share, this clonotype is medium-sized. This chain uses TRBV19 with TRBJ1-2; D call uncertain. This CDR3 region has 15 residues. Per the germline V gene, CDR1 is LNHDA and CDR2 is SQIVND (reference sequence). Between the trimmed V and J ends, which lost 1 base and 1 base, there was a span of 10 bases. Here the CDR3 reads CASSIVGSSNYGYTF. CDR3 nucleotides: TGTGCCAGTAGTATAGTCGGGTCAAGTAACTATGGCTACACCTTC.

This clonotype is large in the sample. This rearrangement joins TRBV27 to TRBJ2-1, with 8 bases that match TRBD2. The CDR3 has 15 amino acids. V lost 3 bases to trimming and J lost 3 bases; unmatched junction nucleotides: 4. The V gene's germline CDR1 is MNHEY and CDR2 SMNVEV (reference sequence). The CDR3 DNA reads TGTGCCAGCAGTTTTCAAGCGGGAGACTACAATGAGCAGTTCTTC. Its translation: CASSFQAGDYNEQFF.

This rearrangement joins TRBV3-1 to TRBJ2-7, with 16 bases matching TRBD2. The DNA matches TRBJ2-1 better at its end, which makes the J call doubtful. Per germline, CDR1 LGHDT and CDR2 YNNKEL (reference sequence). CDR3 size: 17 residues. CDR3 coding DNA: TGTGCCAGCAGCCAAGGGGGACTAGCGGGAGGGAACAATGAGCAGTTCTTC. Its protein product is CASSQGGLAGGNNEQFF.

This clonotype is labeled medium-sized. The V call is TRBV6-5, the J call TRBJ1-2, with D possibly being TRBD1 (6 bases). Germline V gene sequence: CDR1 MNHEY, CDR2 SVGAGI. The CDR3 extends over 12 amino acids. Trimming took off 2 bases at V and 7 bases at J, with 8 bases between the two ends. The CDR3 DNA follows: TGTGCCAGCAGTTACGAAGGGGGTGGCTACACCTTC. Amino acids: CASSYEGGGYTF.

In this sample, this clonotype turned up a few times. The chain is built from TRBV6-6 and TRBJ2-7; D is undetermined. With 7 bases removed from V and 1 base from J, the gap between germline ends came to 17 bases. CDR3 size: 15 residues. Germline V gene data show CDR1 as MNHNY and CDR2 as SVGAGI (reference sequence). The CDR3 region is CASTPGELRSYEQYF. As DNA, the CDR3 is TGTGCCAGCACCCCGGGTGAGCTTCGTTCCTACGAGCAGTACTTC.

This clonotype is deemed medium-sized. The chain joins TRBV18 to TRBJ1-1; D might be TRBD1 (6 bases). The CDR3 is 14 residues long. CDR1 and CDR2 (germline): KGHSH, LQKENI. V shed 1 base and J shed 4 bases, with 10 bases lying between them. The CDR3 coding sequence is TGTGCCAGCTCACCACAGGGGGGATCCACTGAAGCTTTCTTT. Amino acid sequence: CASSPQGGSTEAFF. Combining the CDR3 with reference TRBV18 and TRBJ1-1 gives the whole variable domain NAGVMQNPRHLVRRRGQEARLRCSPMKGHSHVYWYRQLPEEGLKFMVYLQKENIIDESGMPKERFSAEFPKEGPSILRIQQVVRGDSAAYFCASSPQGGSTEAFFGQGTRLTVV.

This clonotype is categorized as medium-sized. This chain links TRBV6-6 with TRBJ1-6; possible D gene TRBD1, 5 bases. Germline lookup yields CDR1 MNHNY and CDR2 SVGAGI (reference sequence). Trimming removed 5 bases at V and 9 bases at J, with 17 bases between. The CDR3 sequence is 15 residues long. This CDR3 reads CASSPGVGLGSPLHF. The DNA for the CDR3 is TGTGCCAGCAGTCCGGGGGTGGGTTTGGGTTCACCCCTCCACTTT.

This clonotype ranks as medium-sized. The chain has TRBV27 and TRBJ2-3; TRBD2 aligns across 7 bases. The CDR3 runs 16 residues. The germline V gene encodes CDR1 MNHEY and CDR2 SMNVEV (reference sequence). V shed 2 bases, J shed 0 bases, and the junction held 5 bases outside the gene matches. The CDR3 is CASSLRASGSTDTQYF. CDR3 nucleotides: TGTGCCAGCAGTTTAAGGGCTAGCGGTAGCACAGATACGCAGTATTTT.

Comments on this clonotype: One end of the junction varies from germline; a read error may be responsible. The V gene is TRBV20-1, the J gene TRBJ1-2; D perhaps matches TRBD1 (6 bases). There are 14 residues in the CDR3. CDR1 is DFQATT and CDR2 is SNEGSKA in the germline V gene (reference sequence). The CDR3 DNA sequence: TGCAGTGCCCTTCTCGGGGGCGAACTCTATGACTACACCTTC. Its translation: CSALLGGELYDYTF.

This clonotype was seen at least ten times. V is TRBV6-2 or TRBV6-3 and J is TRBJ2-7; D might be TRBD2 (6 bases). Germline CDR1 MNHEY, CDR2 SVGEGT. This CDR3 is 15 amino acids long. Trimming removed 5 bases at V and 2 bases at J, with 16 bases between. CDR3 coding DNA: TGTGCCAGCAGTGGGGGGACGGGGAACGCCTACGAGCAGTACTTC. It translates to CASSGGTGNAYEQYF.

The chain couples TRBV25-1 to TRBJ1-6; D might be TRBD1 (6 bases). The CDR3 spans 14 residues. CDR1 is MGHDK and CDR2 is SYGVNS in the germline V gene. V lost 6 bases to trimming and J lost 10 bases, with 16 bases between them. The DNA for the CDR3 is TGTGCCAGCAGCCCGACGGGGGCGAAATCACCCCTCCACTTT. Protein product: CASSPTGAKSPLHF.

The chain has TRBV5-4 and TRBJ2-2; no clear D gene. Germline CDR1 SGHNT, CDR2 YYREEE (reference sequence). V was trimmed by 5 bases and J by 0 bases, leaving 11 bases between them. There are 15 residues in the CDR3. CDR3 in DNA: TGTGCCAGCAGGGGTGGGGTTTCGAACACCGGGGAGCTGTTTTTT. Protein product: CASRGGVSNTGELFF.

In its sample, this clonotype was seen a few times. V is TRBV28 and J is TRBJ1-2, with 8 bases fitting TRBD1. V shed 6 bases and J 2 bases; nucleotides not matched to a gene: 8. Looked up from germline, CDR1 is MDHEN and CDR2 is SYDVKM. The CDR3 totals 15 residues. The CDR3 nucleotides are TGTGCCAGCAGCACCGAACAGGGGGGGAACTATGGCTACACCTTC. Its protein product is CASSTEQGGNYGYTF.

This clonotype is categorized as medium-sized. This rearrangement joins TRBV9 to TRBJ1-4, with D maybe TRBD1 (6 bases). Trimming stripped 1 base from V and 7 bases from J, with 14 bases between. CDR3 length equals 15 residues. Germline assignment: CDR1 SGDLS and CDR2 YYNGEE. CDR3 sequence: CASSVFPGEGEKLFF. The CDR3 coding sequence is TGTGCCAGCAGCGTATTCCCAGGGGAAGGTGAAAAACTGTTTTTT.

This clonotype counts as medium-sized. The rearrangement links TRBV18 to TRBJ2-7; the match to TRBD2 covers 10 bases. The CDR3 is 15 amino acids. The V segment lost 2 bases and the J segment 5 bases; nucleotides outside the gene matches: 6. Per the germline V gene, CDR1 is KGHSH and CDR2 is LQKENI. The CDR3 spells CASSPWSGGVDEQYF. The CDR3 DNA is TGTGCCAGCTCACCATGGAGCGGGGGGGTGGACGAGCAGTACTTC.